Ten or more counts support the clone carrying this TCR beta chain. Each CDR3 protein is one row after TCRdb ran MiXCR on the 5' RACE reads. The data show roughly 74,000 distinct CDR3 sequences, with less than 5.5% seen just once and roughly 7.4% held by the top ten. This specimen belongs to a study of neurological immune-mediated disorders. The V gene's germline CDR1 is SGHRS and CDR2 YFSETQ. The CDR3 is 15 residues long. Trimming took off 0 bases at V and 2 bases at J, with 12 bases between the two ends. The clonotype originates from a man aged 18 to 30 with multiple sclerosis. The sample consisted of PBMCs. The chain joins TRBV5-1 to TRBJ2-7; tentatively, D is TRBD2 (6 bases). In DNA, the CDR3 is TGCGCCAGCAGCTTGGGTAGCGGACGGCCCTACGAGCAGTACTTC. Its translation: CASSLGSGRPYEQYF.